These T cell receptor beta chains were read from a single sample in a study of blood T cell repertoires in COVID-19. TCRdb keeps only in-frame clones here, not all; method: immunoSEQ multiplex PCR. The data show about 180,000 clones, approximately 80% seen once. Sequencing input: PBMCs or T cells enriched from blood (not recorded which). Every receptor here comes from a man in his fifties or sixties who had been exposed to COVID-19. CDR3s include the opening cysteine and the closing phenylalanine or tryptophan. The order of the fields is clone size, D gene, V gene, J gene, CDR3 DNA, CDR3 protein. D genes are given only for firm matches. Not every row has a clone size; where given, it reads once, few, many or a size class.

>.|TRBD1|TRBV7-9|TRBJ1-6
TGTGCCAGCAGCCCGACAGGGCCTAATTCACCCCTCCACTTT
CASSPTGPNSPLHF
>.|TRBD1|TRBV30|TRBJ1-5
TGTGCCTGGAGTATCGGGACAGGGGGCTTTATGCGCAATCAGCCCCAGCATTTT
CAWSIGTGGFMRNQPQHF
>.|TRBD2|TRBV19|TRBJ2-7
TGTGCCAGTAGTATAGGGCCTAGCGGGAGTCACGAGCAGTACTTC
CASSIGPSGSHEQYF
>.|.|TRBV9|TRBJ2-7
TGTGCCAGCAGCGTAGCTGGAAAGGGGCACGAGCAGTACTTC
CASSVAGKGHEQYF
>few|.|TRBV28|TRBJ2-1
TGTGCCAGCAGTTTAGCGGGACCGACGATCAATGAGCAGTTCTTC
CASSLAGPTINEQFF
>few|.|TRBV5-1|TRBJ2-2
TGCGCCACTCGGGAGGGGGCCACCGGGGAGCTGTTTTTT
CATREGATGELFF
>many|TRBD1|TRBV19|TRBJ1-4
TGTGCCAGTTCCAGGACAGGGTGGGAAAAACTGTTTTTT
CASSRTGWEKLFF
>few|.|TRBV5-4|TRBJ1-4
TGTGCCAGCAGTCATACAGGGAGGGACGATGAAAAACTGTTTTTT
CASSHTGRDDEKLFF
>.|.|TRBV5-4|TRBJ2-5
TGTGCCAGCAGCTTGCTCCCAGAGACCCAGTACTTC
CASSLLPETQYF
>.|TRBD1|TRBV29-1|TRBJ1-2
TGCAGCGATAGGACAGGGTGGGGCTACACCTTC
CSDRTGWGYTF
>once|.|TRBV27|TRBJ1-3
TGTGCCAGCAGTTTATCCTCCCTAGACTCTGGAAACACCATATATTTT
CASSLSSLDSGNTIYF
>.|.|TRBV2|TRBJ2-3
TGTGCCAGCAGTGTAGCAGATACGCAGTATTTT
CASSVADTQYF
>.|TRBD2|TRBV5-1|TRBJ2-5
TGCGCCAGCAGTTGGCTAGCGGGAGCGGGAGAGACCCAGTACTTC
CASSWLAGAGETQYF
>.|.|TRBV2|TRBJ2-5
TGTGCCAGCAAGGAGGTCGGGGAGACCCAGTACTTC
CASKEVGETQYF